Following are 5 T cell receptor beta chains from one sample sequenced in a study of T cells in localized non-small cell lung cancer. Profiled with immunoSEQ multiplex PCR; TCRdb holds only in-frame clones, not every one. The table shows 30,000 to 35,000 clones, with 93% occurring only once. This sample comprised peripheral blood, obtained before any cancer treatment. These receptors were obtained from a female donor older than 55 with stage I lung adenocarcinoma.

CDR3 coding DNA: TGTGCTAGTGGTTCCCTCCATGCTAGCGTAGCCTACAATGAGCAGTTCTTC. Translated, it gives CASGSLHASVAYNEQFF. The chain combines TRBV12-5 with TRBJ2-1, with D possibly TRBD2 on 6 matching bases. V was trimmed by 4 bases and J by 2 bases, leaving 18 bases between them. CDR1 LGHNT and CDR2 FRNRAP come from the germline V gene. The CDR3 is 17 residues long.

This rearrangement joins TRBV7-8 to TRBJ2-1, with D maybe TRBD2 (7 bases). The CDR3 is 15 amino acids. V lost 4 bases and J 7 bases, leaving 17 bases between the germline ends. Germline V lookup: CDR1 SGHVS, CDR2 FQNEAQ. CDR3 sequence reads: CASSYSGAGENEQFF. The DNA of the CDR3 is TGTGCCAGCAGCTACTCGGGGGCGGGGGAAAATGAGCAGTTCTTC.

The V and J genes are TRBV7-2 and TRBJ1-2; TRBD1 aligns across 9 bases. The CDR3 is 14 residues long. V shed 5 bases and J 4 bases; nucleotides not matched to a gene: 5. Germline V gene lookup returns CDR1 SGHTA and CDR2 FQGNSA. The CDR3 DNA reads TGTGCCAGCAGCGCCACAGGGGGCGGCTATGGCTACACCTTC. Amino acid sequence: CASSATGGGYGYTF.

This clone was found once. The CDR3 sequence is CASSPQGARDEKLFF. CDR3 sequence (DNA): TGTGCCAGCAGCCCACAGGGGGCGCGGGATGAAAAACTGTTTTTT. V gene TRBV11-2 combines with J gene TRBJ1-4; 9 bases line up with TRBD1. Germline CDR1 and CDR2: SGHAT and FQNNGV. The J segment lost 6 bases and the V segment lost 5 bases, leaving 7 bases of the junction unmatched. This CDR3 is 15 amino acids long.

The chain combines TRBV28 with TRBJ1-1, with D unresolved. Germline CDR1 reads MDHEN; CDR2 reads SYDVKM. There are 13 residues in the CDR3. The V gene lost 5 bases and the J gene lost 4 bases, with 11 bases spanning the gap. The CDR3 region has the DNA TGTGCCAGCAGTACTTACAGAAGCACTGAAGCTTTCTTT. The encoded protein is CASSTYRSTEAFF.